Each of the 6 T cell receptor beta chains below was sequenced from the same sample in a study of T cell repertoires in MIS-A myocarditis (dated by TCRdb to the early 2020s). Library preparation was by the immunoSEQ multiplex PCR assay. TCRdb provides this immuneACCESS table in a form limited to in-frame rearrangements. Some clones are lacking; in checked studies, under half of them reflect an unresolved V gene, and why the rest are absent is not known. The sample table lists 10,000 to 13,000 clones, around 83% of them with a count of one. Over 25% of the sample is taken by the ten largest. Sample: right ventricle heart tissue obtained at autopsy. The cell subset or site label corresponds to: cardiac tissue sample (left or right ventricle, interventricular septum, or pericardium). The receptors come from a man aged 18-30 years with fulminant myocarditis from multisystem inflammatory syndrome in adults (MIS-A) after COVID-19.

This clone was seen a handful of times. The chain has TRBV28 and TRBJ1-2; D gene ambiguous. From germline, CDR1 is MDHEN and CDR2 SYDVKM. This CDR3 comprises 15 residues. Trimming cost V 4 bases and J 2 bases, with 14 bases left between them. Written as DNA, the CDR3 is TGTGCCAGCAGTTCCCGGGCCGGAGGAAACTATGGCTACACCTTC. This codes for CASSSRAGGNYGYTF.

The rearrangement uses TRBV3-1 (or the pseudogene TRBV3-2) and TRBJ1-2, with D unclear. CDR1 LGHDT and CDR2 YNNKEL come from the germline V gene (reference sequence). This CDR3 contains 14 residues. Trimming pared 4 bases from V and 4 bases from J, leaving 13 bases between. The CDR3 region is CASSPDTLGYGYTF. Written as DNA, the CDR3 is TGTGCCAGCAGCCCCGACACCCTAGGCTATGGCTACACCTTC.

About this clone: Other DNA sequences in the sample encode the same CDR3. The chain uses TRBV19 and TRBJ1-5; 9 bases are shared with TRBD1. Germline lookup yields CDR1 LNHDA and CDR2 SQIVND (reference sequence). J was trimmed by 4 bases and V by 2 bases; bases with no gene match: 3. The CDR3 spans 15 residues. Here the CDR3 reads CASSIKGTGNQPQHF. CDR3 in DNA: TGTGCCAGTAGTATAAAGGGGACAGGGAATCAGCCCCAGCATTTT.

The rearrangement uses TRBV4-1 and TRBJ2-1, with D unclear. Germline CDR1 is MGHRA and CDR2 is YSYEKL. CDR3 length: 15 amino acids. The V end was cut by 0 bases, the J end by 6 bases, with 12 bases between. As DNA, the CDR3 is TGCGCCAGCAGCCAAGAAGACCCCGGTCGCAATGAGCAGTTCTTC. Translating it yields CASSQEDPGRNEQFF.

This clone occurred once. The V call is TRBV27, the J call TRBJ1-4; the D gene is possibly TRBD1 (5 bases). The CDR3 extends over 14 amino acids. Looked up from germline, CDR1 is MNHEY and CDR2 is SMNVEV (reference sequence). V lost 8 bases and J 5 bases, leaving 15 bases between the germline ends. CDR3 protein: CASSPGTDNEKLFF. The CDR3 coding sequence is TGTGCCAGCTCCCCAGGGACGGACAATGAAAAACTGTTTTTT. Full variable domain (outside the CDR3, taken from reference TRBV27 and TRBJ1-4): EAQVTQNPRYLITVTGKKLTVTCSQNMNHEYMSWYRQDPGLGLRQIYYSMNVEVTDKGDVPEGYKVSRKEKRNFPLILESPSPNQTSLYFCASSPGTDNEKLFFGSGTQLSVL.

This chain joins TRBV10-3 and TRBJ2-7, with TRBD1 matching 9 bases. The CDR3 is 15 residues long. V lost 3 bases and J lost 1; bases outside the gene matches: 4. Germline CDR1 reads ENHRY; CDR2 reads SYGVKD. The CDR3 DNA reads as TGTGCCATCAGTGAAGCGGACAGGGGATCCTACGAGCAGTACTTC. This encodes CAISEADRGSYEQYF.